The sequence of this T cell receptor (beta chain) was determined in a study of OX40 agonist ivuxolimab in advanced cancers. Background on the study: Age averaged 60 years (range roughly 23 to 80), and around 87% were male.

TCRdb's copy holds only in-frame clones and misses some; the assay was immunoSEQ multiplex PCR. The table shows fewer than 70,000 clones, with approximately 87% occurring only once. The germline gives CDR1 SGHVS, CDR2 FNYEAQ. The germline V and J ends were trimmed by 3 bases and 4 bases, with 12 bases remaining between them. The CDR3 covers 15 residues. This clone is a singleton in its sample. The source of this sequence is an adult with an advanced solid tumor such as melanoma, head and neck, liver or kidney cancer. The chain uses TRBV7-6 and TRBJ2-2; unclear D gene. Specimen: CD4+ or CD8+ T cells sorted from blood, collected in a trial of the OX40 agonist ivuxolimab. CDR3 loop: CASSLVGQPTGELFF. CDR3 coding DNA: TGTGCCAGCAGCTTGGTGGGTCAGCCCACCGGGGAGCTGTTTTTT.